This T cell receptor (beta chain) is drawn from a study of blood T cells in healthy people across ages. Notes on the study in general: Age advanced and TCR beta diversity per million T cells fell, roughly linearly. More naive CD4+ cells and higher diversity marked long-lived donors relative to aged donors. A conclusive naive versus antigen-experienced comparison was prevented by the unsorted PBMCs.

The study recruited healthy Caucasian donors from Russia who were aged roughly 6 to 95. This clonotype showed up just a few times. Antigen: not known. There are 15 residues in the CDR3. Per the germline V gene, CDR1 is SQVTM and CDR2 is ANQGSEA. The V segment lost 2 bases and the J segment 3 bases; nucleotides outside the gene matches: 7. Combining a sample-barcoded 5' primer with a J-beta primer mix, a second PCR ran for roughly 7 to 12 cycles. TCRdb used MiXCR to reprocess the 5' RACE reads, holding one entry per CDR3 protein. The sample lists some 1.5 million distinct CDR3 sequences, 28% occurring once.

The chain has TRBV29-1 and TRBJ2-1; TRBD1 matches at 7 bases. This sequence originates from a woman aged 30 to 39 in good health. Sequencing input: blood. As DNA, the CDR3 is TGCAGCGTTGAAATTTGGGACAGTGACTACAATGAGCAGTTCTTC. Its translation: CSVEIWDSDYNEQFF.